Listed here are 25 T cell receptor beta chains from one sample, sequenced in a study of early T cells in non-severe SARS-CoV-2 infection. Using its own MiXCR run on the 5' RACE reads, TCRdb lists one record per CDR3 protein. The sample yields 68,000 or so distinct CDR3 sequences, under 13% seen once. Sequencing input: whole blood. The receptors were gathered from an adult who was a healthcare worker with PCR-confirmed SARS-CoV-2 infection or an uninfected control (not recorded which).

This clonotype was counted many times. As DNA, the CDR3 is TGCGCCAGCACTTCAGGGCCGGAGGATACGCAGTATTTT. It translates to CASTSGPEDTQYF. This chain joins TRBV5-1 and TRBJ2-3; TRBD1 might be the D (5 bases). CDR3 length: 13 residues. V lost 6 bases, J lost 6 bases, and 14 bases lay in between. Germline V gene data show CDR1 as SGHRS and CDR2 as YFSETQ.

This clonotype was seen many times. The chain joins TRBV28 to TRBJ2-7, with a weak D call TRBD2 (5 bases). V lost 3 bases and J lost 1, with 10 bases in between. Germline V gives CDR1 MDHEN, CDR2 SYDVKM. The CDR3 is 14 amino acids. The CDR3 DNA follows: TGTGCCAGCAGTTTCTCAGGACTGTCCTACGAGCAGTACTTC. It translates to CASSFSGLSYEQYF.

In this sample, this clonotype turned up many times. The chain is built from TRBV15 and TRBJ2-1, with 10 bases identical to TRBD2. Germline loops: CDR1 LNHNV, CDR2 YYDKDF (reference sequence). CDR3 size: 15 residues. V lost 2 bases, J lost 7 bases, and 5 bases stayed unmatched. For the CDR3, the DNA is TGTGCCACCAGCAGAAGTGCTAGCGGGAGTAATGAGCAGTTCTTC. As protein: CATSRSASGSNEQFF.

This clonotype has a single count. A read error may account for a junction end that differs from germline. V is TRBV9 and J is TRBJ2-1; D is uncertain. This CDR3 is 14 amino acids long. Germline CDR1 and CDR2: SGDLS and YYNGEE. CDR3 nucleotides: TGTGCCAGCAGCGTAGCTACGTTGGGGAACTTCCTTTCATTC. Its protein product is CASSVATLGNFLSF.

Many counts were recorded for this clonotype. The CDR3 protein is CASSLASAGWGEVKEQFF. The CDR3, as DNA: TGTGCCAGCAGTTTAGCGTCGGCTGGTTGGGGAGAAGTGAAGGAGCAGTTCTTC. V is TRBV12-3 or TRBV12-4 and J is TRBJ2-1; possible D gene TRBD2, 5 bases. Trimming cost V 0 bases and J 10 bases, with 25 bases left between them. The CDR3 is made up of 18 amino acids.

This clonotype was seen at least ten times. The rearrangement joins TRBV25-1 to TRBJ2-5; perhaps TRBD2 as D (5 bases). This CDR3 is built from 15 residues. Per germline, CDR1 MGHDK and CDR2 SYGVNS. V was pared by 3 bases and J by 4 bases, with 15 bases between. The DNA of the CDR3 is TGTGCCAGCAGTGATTGGGTTTCGGGGATAGAGACCCAGTACTTC. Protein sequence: CASSDWVSGIETQYF.

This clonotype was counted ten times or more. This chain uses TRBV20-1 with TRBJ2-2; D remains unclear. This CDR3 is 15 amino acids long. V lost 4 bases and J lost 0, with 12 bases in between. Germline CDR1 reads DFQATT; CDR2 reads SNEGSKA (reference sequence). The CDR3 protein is CSANSYGSNTGELFF. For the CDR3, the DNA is TGCAGTGCTAATTCATACGGGTCGAACACCGGGGAGCTGTTTTTT.

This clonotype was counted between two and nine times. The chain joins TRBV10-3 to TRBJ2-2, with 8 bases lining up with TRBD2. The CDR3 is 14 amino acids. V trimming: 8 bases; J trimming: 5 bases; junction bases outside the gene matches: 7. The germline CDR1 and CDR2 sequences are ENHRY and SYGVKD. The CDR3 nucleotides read TGTGCCATCGCACCGGGACTAGGGACCGGGGAGCTGTTTTTT. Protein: CAIAPGLGTGELFF.

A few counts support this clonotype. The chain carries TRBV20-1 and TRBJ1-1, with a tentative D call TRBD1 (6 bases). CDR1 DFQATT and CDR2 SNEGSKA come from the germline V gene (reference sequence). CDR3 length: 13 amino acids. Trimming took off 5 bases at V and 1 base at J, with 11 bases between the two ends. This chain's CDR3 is CSASGGANTEAFF. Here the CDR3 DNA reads TGCAGTGCTTCCGGGGGGGCGAACACTGAAGCTTTCTTT.

This CDR3 is CARRVWDSPLHF. The CDR3 DNA follows: TGTGCCAGGAGAGTTTGGGATTCACCCCTCCACTTT. V gene TRBV7-2 combines with J gene TRBJ1-6; D is uncertain. Germline V gene sequence: CDR1 SGHTA, CDR2 FQGNSA. The CDR3 length is 12 residues. The V end lost 9 bases, the J end lost 8 bases, and 11 bases lay between the germline ends.

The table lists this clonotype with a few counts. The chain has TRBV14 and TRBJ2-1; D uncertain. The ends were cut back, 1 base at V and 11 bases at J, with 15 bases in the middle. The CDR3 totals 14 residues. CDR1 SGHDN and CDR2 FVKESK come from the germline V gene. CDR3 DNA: TGTGCCAGCAGCCAAGTTGGGCTATCCGTGCAGCAGTTCTTC. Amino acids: CASSQVGLSVQQFF.

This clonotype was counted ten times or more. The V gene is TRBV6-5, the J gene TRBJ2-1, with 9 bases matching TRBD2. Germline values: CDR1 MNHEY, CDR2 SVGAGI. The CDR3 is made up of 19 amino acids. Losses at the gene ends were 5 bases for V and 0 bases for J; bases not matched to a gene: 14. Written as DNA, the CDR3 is TGTGCCAGCAGTCCTCGGGGAGCGGGAGGCCTAAGCTCCTACAATGAGCAGTTCTTC. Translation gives CASSPRGAGGLSSYNEQFF.

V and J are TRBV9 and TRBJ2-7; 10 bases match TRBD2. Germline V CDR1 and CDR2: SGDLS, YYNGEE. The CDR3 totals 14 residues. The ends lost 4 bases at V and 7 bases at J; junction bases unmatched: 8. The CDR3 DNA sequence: TGTGCCAGCAGCCCCAGCGGGAGGGCCGAAGAGCAGTACTTC. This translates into CASSPSGRAEEQYF.

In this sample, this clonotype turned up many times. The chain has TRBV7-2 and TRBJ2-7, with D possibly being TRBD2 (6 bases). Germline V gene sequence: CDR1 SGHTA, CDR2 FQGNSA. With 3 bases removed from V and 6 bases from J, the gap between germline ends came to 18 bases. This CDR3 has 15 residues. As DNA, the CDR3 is TGTGCCAGCAGCTTGCGGCGGGACGCTCCTCGCGAGCAGTACTTC. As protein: CASSLRRDAPREQYF.

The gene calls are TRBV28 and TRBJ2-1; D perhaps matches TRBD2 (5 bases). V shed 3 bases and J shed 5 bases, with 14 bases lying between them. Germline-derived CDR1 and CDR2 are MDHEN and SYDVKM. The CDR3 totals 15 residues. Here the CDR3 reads CASSFGLAVDNEQFF. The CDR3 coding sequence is TGTGCCAGCAGTTTTGGGCTAGCTGTGGACAATGAGCAGTTCTTC.

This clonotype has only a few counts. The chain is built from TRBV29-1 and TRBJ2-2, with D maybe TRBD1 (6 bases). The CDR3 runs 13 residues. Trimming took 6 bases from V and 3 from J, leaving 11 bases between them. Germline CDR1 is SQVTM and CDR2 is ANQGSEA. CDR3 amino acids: CSVRGPYTGELFF. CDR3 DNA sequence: TGCAGCGTCAGGGGACCTTACACCGGGGAGCTGTTTTTT.

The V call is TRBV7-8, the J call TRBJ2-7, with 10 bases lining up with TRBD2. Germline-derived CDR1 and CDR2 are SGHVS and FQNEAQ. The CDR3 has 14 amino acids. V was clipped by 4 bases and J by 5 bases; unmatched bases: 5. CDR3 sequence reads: CASSSAGGPDEQYF. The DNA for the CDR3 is TGTGCCAGCAGCTCAGCGGGAGGGCCGGACGAGCAGTACTTC.

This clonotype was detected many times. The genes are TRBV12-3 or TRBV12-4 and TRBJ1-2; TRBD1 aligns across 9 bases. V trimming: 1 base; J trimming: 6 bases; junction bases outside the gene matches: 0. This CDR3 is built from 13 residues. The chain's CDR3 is CASSLGTGDGYTF. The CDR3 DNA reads TGTGCCAGCAGTTTAGGGACAGGGGATGGCTACACCTTC.

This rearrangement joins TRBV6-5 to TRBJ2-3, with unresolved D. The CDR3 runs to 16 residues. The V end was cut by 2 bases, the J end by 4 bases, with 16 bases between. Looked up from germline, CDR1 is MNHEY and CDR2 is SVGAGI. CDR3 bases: TGTGCCAGCAGTTACGGGTTGGGTTCAGCGTCAGATACGCAGTATTTT. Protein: CASSYGLGSASDTQYF.

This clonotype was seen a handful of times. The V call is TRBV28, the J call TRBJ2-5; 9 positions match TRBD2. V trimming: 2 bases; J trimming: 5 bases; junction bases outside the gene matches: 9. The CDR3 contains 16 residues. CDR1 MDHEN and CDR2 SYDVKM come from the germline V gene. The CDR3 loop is CASSLAGGPVWETQYF. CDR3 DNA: TGTGCCAGCAGTTTAGCGGGAGGGCCGGTCTGGGAGACCCAGTACTTC.

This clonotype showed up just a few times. CDR3 region: CASSPNLGGSYNEQFF. CDR3 nucleotide sequence: TGTGCCAGCAGCCCGAATTTGGGGGGCTCCTACAATGAGCAGTTCTTC. V and J are TRBV3-1 and TRBJ2-1; TRBD2 might be the D (6 bases). Trimming removed 4 bases from V and 0 bases from J, with 13 bases in between. The CDR3 loop spans 16 amino acids. CDR1 is LGHDT and CDR2 is YNNKEL in the germline V gene (reference sequence).

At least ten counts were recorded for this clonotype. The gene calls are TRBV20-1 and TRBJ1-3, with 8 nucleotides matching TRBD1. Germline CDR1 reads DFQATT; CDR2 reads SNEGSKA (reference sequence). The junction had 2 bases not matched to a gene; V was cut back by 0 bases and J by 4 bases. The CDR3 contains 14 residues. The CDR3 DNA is TGCAGTGCTAGAGAAGGGACAGGAGGAAACACCATATATTTT. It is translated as CSAREGTGGNTIYF.

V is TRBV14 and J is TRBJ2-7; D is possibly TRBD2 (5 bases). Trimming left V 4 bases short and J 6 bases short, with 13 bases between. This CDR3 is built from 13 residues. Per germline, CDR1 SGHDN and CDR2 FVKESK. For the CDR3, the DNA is TGTGCCAGCAGCCCAGTTGGAGGAGTCGAGCAGTACTTC. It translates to CASSPVGGVEQYF.

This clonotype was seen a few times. In nucleotides, the CDR3 is TGTGCCAGTAGTATGGGGACTCTAGGTGAGCAGTTCTTC. Its protein is CASSMGTLGEQFF. The rearrangement uses TRBV19 and TRBJ2-1; TRBD2 might be the D (6 bases). CDR1 and CDR2 (germline): LNHDA, SQIVND (reference sequence). Trimming removed 3 bases at V and 9 bases at J, with 12 bases between. The CDR3 consists of 13 residues.

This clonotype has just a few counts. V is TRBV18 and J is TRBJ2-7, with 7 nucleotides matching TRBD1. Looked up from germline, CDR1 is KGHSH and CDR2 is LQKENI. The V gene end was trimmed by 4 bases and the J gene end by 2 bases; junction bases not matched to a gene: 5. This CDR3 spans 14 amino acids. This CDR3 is CASSHPGTAYEQYF. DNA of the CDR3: TGTGCCAGCTCACACCCCGGGACAGCCTACGAGCAGTACTTC.